These T cell receptor beta chains were read from a single sample in a study of cytomegalovirus exposure and HLA in healthy donors. Using immunoSEQ multiplex PCR, the repertoire was profiled, and TCRdb retains in-frame clones only, with some absent. The repertoire consists of under 200,000 clones, with 60% to 80% occurring once and the leading ten covering 2% to 2.5%. Material for sequencing was PBMCs. These receptors all stem from a man in his forties or fifties in good health and CMV-seropositive. CDR3s include the opening cysteine and the closing phenylalanine or tryptophan. D genes are given only for firm matches. Clone size appears in some rows only: once, few, many, or a class for an expanded clone.

j_call | v_call | clone_size | cdr3_length | d_call | cdr3_nt | cdr3_aa
TRBJ2-2 | TRBV7-9 | - | 19 | TRBD2 | TGTGCCAGCAGCCCCATGGGACTAGCGGGGGCCACGAACACCGGGGAGCTGTTTTTT | CASSPMGLAGATNTGELFF
TRBJ1-4 | TRBV11-2 | - | 15 | - | TGTGCCAGCAGCTCGACAGGTACAACTAATGAAAAACTGTTTTTT | CASSSTGTTNEKLFF
TRBJ2-7 | TRBV23-1 | - | 14 | - | TGCGCCAGCAGTCATCACGACAGTCGCTACGAGCAGTACTTC | CASSHHDSRYEQYF
TRBJ1-1 | TRBV4-2 | few | 14 | - | TGTGCCAGCAGCCAACCGACAGAGAACACTGAAGCTTTCTTT | CASSQPTENTEAFF
TRBJ2-2 | TRBV5-4 | few | 15 | - | TGTGCCAGCAGCTTGCGAGGGGGGAACACCGGGGAGCTGTTTTTT | CASSLRGGNTGELFF
TRBJ2-5 | TRBV5-1 | - | 15 | TRBD1 | TGCGCCAGCAGCTTGAGCCAGGGGGCTTTAGAGACCCAGTACTTC | CASSLSQGALETQYF
TRBJ1-2 | TRBV28 | - | 14 | TRBD1 | TGTGCCAGCAGTACACAGGGGTCCTTCGGGGGCTACACCTTC | CASSTQGSFGGYTF
TRBJ1-3 | TRBV19 | - | 17 | - | TGTGCCAGTAGTATACATGGGGAGAGGGCCTCTGGAAACACCATATATTTT | CASSIHGERASGNTIYF
TRBJ2-7 | TRBV30 | - | 17 | TRBD1 | TGTGCCTGGGGTGGGAGGTGGGGACAGGGGGCGATCTACGAGCAGTACTTC | CAWGGRWGQGAIYEQYF
TRBJ2-2 | TRBV7-9 | - | 14 | - | TGTGCCTTATCTCCGGGACAATCAACCGGGGAGCTGTTTTTT | CALSPGQSTGELFF
TRBJ2-2 | TRBV5-1 | - | 15 | - | TGCGCCAGCAGCTTATCACTAGAGAACACCGGGGAGCTGTTTTTT | CASSLSLENTGELFF
TRBJ1-2 | TRBV6-5 | once | 13 | TRBD1 | TGTGCCAGCAGTCTGACAGGGGGGGATGGCTACACCTTC | CASSLTGGDGYTF
TRBJ1-2 | TRBV6-5 | few | 13 | - | TGTGCCAGCAGAGTAGCCGACAGGTATGGCTACACCTTC | CASRVADRYGYTF
TRBJ2-1 | TRBV7-7 | - | 15 | TRBD2 | TGTGCCAGCAGCCGCGGGGGGGAACCCTACAATGAGCAGTTCTTC | CASSRGGEPYNEQFF
TRBJ2-5 | TRBV28 | - | 18 | TRBD2 | TGTGCCAGCAGTTCCCGACAAAGTAGTAGCGGGGACTGGGAGACCCAGTACTTC | CASSSRQSSSGDWETQYF
TRBJ2-7 | TRBV10-1 | - | 16 | TRBD2 | TGCGCCAGCAGCGCCTTCCTAGCGGGGGCCCCTTACGAGCAGTACTTC | CASSAFLAGAPYEQYF
TRBJ1-5 | TRBV15 | - | 15 | - | TGTGCCACCAGCAGAGATGGGGCCGGCAATCAGCCCCAGCATTTT | CATSRDGAGNQPQHF
TRBJ1-1 | TRBV5-6 | - | 12 | - | TGTGCCAGCAGCTTGACAGGCCTTGAAGCTTTCTTT | CASSLTGLEAFF
TRBJ2-3 | TRBV4-1 | - | 17 | TRBD1 | TGCGCCAGCAGCCCCCGACTCCGGGACAGTACCACAGATACGCAGTATTTT | CASSPRLRDSTTDTQYF
TRBJ2-7 | TRBV7-9 | - | 14 | TRBD1 | TGTGCCAGCAGCCCTCGGACAGGGCCCGACGAGCAGTACTTC | CASSPRTGPDEQYF
TRBJ2-6 | TRBV18 | - | 17 | - | TGTGCCAGCTCACTGTCGGGGGACTTCTCTGGGGCCAACGTCCTGACTTTC | CASSLSGDFSGANVLTF
TRBJ1-5 | TRBV19 | - | 15 | TRBD1 | TGTGCCAGTAGTCCGGACAGGGTTAGTGAACAGCCCCAGCATTTT | CASSPDRVSEQPQHF
TRBJ1-2 | TRBV6-6 | few | 14 | - | TGTGCCAGCAGTTACTCGGCCAGGGCAAATGGCTACACCTTC | CASSYSARANGYTF
TRBJ1-1 | TRBV9 | once | 16 | TRBD1 | TGTGCCAGCAGCGTAAACAACGACAGGGGGCTTGGTGAAGCTTTCTTT | CASSVNNDRGLGEAFF
TRBJ2-7 | TRBV7-9 | - | 19 | TRBD2 | TGTGCCAGCAGCCTTTCCTTCGGGGGGTTAGCCGGCCCCGTCATTAGGCAGTACTTC | CASSLSFGGLAGPVIRQYF
TRBJ1-2 | TRBV9 | - | 14 | - | TGTGCCAGCAGCGTAGGGTCGGAGAACTATGGCTACACCTTC | CASSVGSENYGYTF
TRBJ2-7 | TRBV11-2 | - | 16 | TRBD2 | TGTGCCAGCAGCTTAGGGGGGGGGACTAGTGGGAGCGAGCAGTACTTC | CASSLGGGTSGSEQYF
TRBJ2-1 | TRBV15 | - | 15 | TRBD1 | TGTGCCACCAGCGCGCGGACAGGTACCTACAATGAGCAGTTCTTC | CATSARTGTYNEQFF
TRBJ2-5 | TRBV9 | - | 16 | - | TGTGCCAGCAGCACCTACTGGGGGGATTCCCAAGAGACCCAGTACTTC | CASSTYWGDSQETQYF
TRBJ1-4 | TRBV5-1 | - | 13 | - | TGCGCCAGCAGGGCCGGGGGAGATGAAAAACTGTTTTTT | CASRAGGDEKLFF
TRBJ2-3 | TRBV6-4 | few | 16 | TRBD1 | TGTGCCAGCAGTGCTAGGGCAGGGGGAGGCACAGATACGCAGTATTTT | CASSARAGGGTDTQYF
TRBJ2-1 | TRBV6-5 | - | 14 | - | TGTACCAGCAGTCCTCAAGCTAGCTTGTATGAGCAGTTCTTC | CTSSPQASLYEQFF
TRBJ1-5 | TRBV7-2 | - | 14 | TRBD1 | TGTGCCAGCAGCTTGGGACAGCGCAATCAGCCCCAGCATTTT | CASSLGQRNQPQHF
TRBJ2-3 | TRBV30 | - | 14 | TRBD2 | TGTGCCTGGCGACTAGCGGGAGGTCCAGATACGCAGTATTTT | CAWRLAGGPDTQYF
TRBJ1-3 | TRBV6-1 | - | 15 | - | TGTGCCAGCAGTGTAGGGGGGGCCACCGGAAACACCATATATTTT | CASSVGGATGNTIYF
TRBJ2-3 | TRBV4-3 | - | 17 | TRBD2 | TGCGCCAGCAGCCCCTCTAGCGGGGGGGCCGGCACAGATACGCAGTATTTT | CASSPSSGGAGTDTQYF
TRBJ2-3 | TRBV5-1 | few | 16 | - | TGCGCCAGCAGCTTGTTCGGGAGTCCTAGCACAGATACGCAGTATTTT | CASSLFGSPSTDTQYF
TRBJ1-1 | TRBV6-1 | few | 14 | TRBD1 | TGTGCCAGCAGGTCAGGGGGCGAGGGCACTGAAGCTTTCTTT | CASRSGGEGTEAFF
TRBJ1-1 | TRBV2 | - | 14 | - | TGTGCCAGCAGCAATGGACAAATGAACACTGAAGCTTTCTTT | CASSNGQMNTEAFF
TRBJ1-2 | TRBV7-9 | - | 13 | - | TGTGCCAGCAGCTCCGGACAGTCGGGGGGCTACACCTTC | CASSSGQSGGYTF
TRBJ2-2 | TRBV9 | - | 17 | TRBD1 | TGTGCCAGCAGCGTAGGGGCCAGGGGGCTGGAGACCGGGGAGCTGTTTTTT | CASSVGARGLETGELFF
TRBJ1-1 | TRBV11-2 | - | 19 | - | TGTGCCAGCAGCCCTCGCCCGACAGGTAGTCCTCGGATGGACACTGAAGCTTTCTTT | CASSPRPTGSPRMDTEAFF
TRBJ2-5 | TRBV6-5 | few | 15 | TRBD2 | TGTGCCAGCAGTTACGTGGGGGGGTACCAAGAGACCCAGTACTTC | CASSYVGGYQETQYF